This T cell receptor (beta chain) was profiled in a study of cytomegalovirus exposure and HLA in healthy donors. CDR3 size: 15 residues. Germline CDR1 and CDR2: SGHTS and YDEGEE. The V and J ends lost 0 bases and 3 bases, in that order; junction bases with no gene match: 3. Separate from the roughly 630-subject first cohort was the approximately 120-subject validation cohort, to which the donors belonged. Overall study findings and caveats: In vitro confirmation showed a few CMV-associated chains to be CMV antigen specific.

Clones were sequenced by immunoSEQ multiplex PCR, and TCRdb holds only the in-frame ones, with some missing. The profile shows about 280,000 clones, roughly 90% of them singletons. Comments on this clone: What it binds is unknown.

The sequencing sample was made of PBMCs. The receptor was isolated from a woman younger than 30 in good health and CMV-seronegative. V usage is TRBV5-8 and J usage is TRBJ2-1; 7 bases line up with TRBD1. CDR3: CASSLGQGFYNEQFF. In DNA, the CDR3 is TGTGCCAGCAGCTTGGGACAGGGTTTCTACAATGAGCAGTTCTTC.